The 24 T cell receptor beta chains in this list originate from one sample, sequenced in a study of shared clonotypes between healthy human individuals. Only in-frame clones appear in the TCRdb table, and some are missing; sequencing was by immunoSEQ multiplex PCR. The sample holds about 380,000 clones, about 96% seen once. Sequencing input: memory CD8+ T cells sorted from blood. This sample's subset: CD45RO+ cells pooled with CCR7-negative TemRA cells. The receptors were gathered from a man younger than 45 in good health.

The rearrangement uses TRBV11-3 and TRBJ2-7, with D uncertain. The CDR3 has 13 amino acids. CDR1 is SGHNT, CDR2 YENEEA, per germline. The germline V and J ends were trimmed by 0 bases and 6 bases, with 9 bases remaining between them. CDR3 region: CASSLDGGAEQYF. The CDR3 DNA sequence: TGTGCCAGCAGCTTAGACGGCGGAGCCGAGCAGTACTTC. Full variable domain (missing parts from reference TRBV11-3 and TRBJ2-7): EAGVVQSPRYKIIEKKQPVAFWCNPISGHNTLYWYLQNLGQGPELLIRYENEEAVDDSQLPKDRFSAERLKGVDSTLKIQPAELGDSAVYLCASSLDGGAEQYFGPGTRLTVT.

V gene TRBV30 combines with J gene TRBJ2-1, with D perhaps assigned TRBD1 or TRBD2 (6 bases each). Germline CDR1 and CDR2: GTSNPN and SVGIG (reference sequence). The CDR3 is 15 amino acids. Trimming cost V 4 bases and J 4 bases, with 17 bases left between them. The CDR3 protein is CAWTFGQGRYNEQFF. In DNA form, the CDR3 reads TGTGCCTGGACCTTCGGGCAGGGGAGGTACAATGAGCAGTTCTTC.

V and J are TRBV5-6 and TRBJ1-1, with TRBD1 matching 8 bases. The length of the CDR3 is 14 residues. Germline V gene data show CDR1 as SGHDT and CDR2 as YYEEEE. Trimming removed 3 bases from V and 0 bases from J; junction bases left unmatched: 1. CDR3 loop: CASSSTGVNTEAFF. The CDR3 DNA reads TGTGCCAGCAGCTCGACAGGGGTGAACACTGAAGCTTTCTTT.

Concerning this clone: Different DNA sequences within this sample yield the same CDR3. The chain couples TRBV7-9 to TRBJ2-7; 13 nucleotides agree with TRBD2. This CDR3 is built from 17 residues. Germline CDR1 and CDR2: SEHNR and FQNEAQ (reference sequence). Trimming at V came to 5 bases and at J to 0 bases, leaving 7 bases not matched to a gene. The CDR3 nucleotides are TGTGCCAGCAGCCTCGGACTAGCGGGAGAAGGCTCCTACGAGCAGTACTTC. It translates to CASSLGLAGEGSYEQYF.

The chain uses TRBV28 and TRBJ1-2; D remains ambiguous. Germline V gene data show CDR1 as MDHEN and CDR2 as SYDVKM. The CDR3 runs 15 residues. V was clipped by 1 base and J by 0 bases, with 9 bases between them. The CDR3 reads CASSLSFGANYGYTF. The CDR3 DNA follows: TGTGCCAGCAGTTTATCGTTCGGAGCTAACTATGGCTACACCTTC.

This clone was seen just once. The genes are TRBV25-1 and TRBJ1-1, with 8 positions matching TRBD1. The CDR3 sequence is 13 residues long. Germline V lookup: CDR1 MGHDK, CDR2 SYGVNS. Trimming took 11 bases from V and 6 from J; bases not matched to a gene: 11. The DNA for the CDR3 is TGTGCCTCCGGGACAGGCGGGTCCGCTGAAGCTTTCTTT. Residues: CASGTGGSAEAFF.

The rearrangement links TRBV5-3 to TRBJ2-1; D is perhaps TRBD1 or TRBD2 (5 bases each). TRBV5-3 is flagged as an ORF with uncertain function. With 0 bases removed from V and 1 base from J, the gap between germline ends came to 11 bases. The length of the CDR3 is 16 residues. CDR3 nucleotides: TGTGCCAGAAGCTTGGAGGGACCGATATCCTACAATGAGCAGTTCTTC. Translation: CARSLEGPISYNEQFF.

The V gene is TRBV6-7, the J gene TRBJ2-7; 7 positions match TRBD1. TRBV6-7 is known as an ORF, though its function is uncertain. Unmatched junction bases numbered 7, after V lost 2 bases and J lost 0 bases. The CDR3 covers 16 residues. This CDR3 is CASSYRNRGGSYEQYF. For the CDR3, the DNA is TGTGCCAGCAGTTACCGAAACAGGGGCGGCTCCTACGAGCAGTACTTC.

The rearrangement joins TRBV5-4 to TRBJ2-1; 12 positions match TRBD2. Germline assignment: CDR1 SGHNT and CDR2 YYREEE (reference sequence). CDR3 length: 17 amino acids. V was pared by 2 bases and J by 4 bases, with 7 bases of the junction left unmatched. The CDR3 coding sequence is TGTGCCAGCAGCTTAGGTATCCTAGCGGGAGGGTACAATGAGCAGTTCTTC. Translated, it gives CASSLGILAGGYNEQFF.

The chain recombines TRBV5-1 with TRBJ1-3; D remains ambiguous. Trimming left V 1 base short and J 3 bases short, with 8 bases between. CDR1 and CDR2 from the germline V gene are SGHRS and YFSETQ. The CDR3 consists of 14 residues. CDR3 sequence (DNA): TGCGCCAGCAGCTTGTCGAGCCTTGGAAACACCATATATTTT. It is translated as CASSLSSLGNTIYF.

This clone has only one observation. The rearrangement uses TRBV19 and TRBJ2-1, with a tentative D call TRBD2 (5 bases). This CDR3 spans 13 amino acids. Trimming took off 4 bases at V and 2 bases at J, with 6 bases between the two ends. CDR1 and CDR2 (germline): LNHDA, SQIVND (reference sequence). CDR3 nucleotides: TGTGCCAGTAGTAACGGGGCCTACAATGAGCAGTTCTTC. Its protein is CASSNGAYNEQFF.

The count of this clone is one. The J gene is TRBJ1-1, the V gene TRBV5-1; tentatively, D is TRBD1 (6 bases). Per the germline V gene, CDR1 is SGHRS and CDR2 is YFSETQ. The CDR3 sequence is 15 residues long. Trimming removed 2 bases from V and 1 base from J, with 12 bases in between. CDR3 region: CASSLAGTTNTEAFF. CDR3 DNA: TGCGCCAGCAGCTTAGCCGGGACAACGAACACTGAAGCTTTCTTT.

The chain carries TRBV28 and TRBJ2-3; either TRBD1 or TRBD2 may fit D (7 bases each). Trimming left V 8 bases short and J 1 base short, with 13 bases between. Germline V gene sequence: CDR1 MDHEN, CDR2 SYDVKM. The length of the CDR3 is 14 residues. The CDR3 nucleotides read TGTGCCAGCCGACAGGGAGGGCGCACAGATACGCAGTATTTT. Translating it yields CASRQGGRTDTQYF.

This clone was counted only a few times. The chain has TRBV4-2 and TRBJ2-2, with D possibly being TRBD2 (6 bases). Trimming took 2 bases from V and 9 from J, leaving 16 bases between them. The CDR3 runs to 15 residues. Germline assignment: CDR1 LGHNA and CDR2 YNFKEQ. CDR3 nucleotide sequence: TGTGCCAGCAGCCAACGTCGTGGCGGGAACAGGGAGCTGTTTTTT. Its translation: CASSQRRGGNRELFF.

A note on this clone: Other nucleotide sequences from this sample produce the same CDR3. The chain recombines TRBV9 with TRBJ2-5; D remains unclear. Trimming removed 0 bases at V and 5 bases at J, with 8 bases between. Germline CDR1 and CDR2: SGDLS and YYNGEE. This CDR3 has 13 residues. CDR3: CASSVGSRETQYF. CDR3 DNA: TGTGCCAGCAGCGTAGGCAGTAGGGAGACCCAGTACTTC.

This chain links TRBV5-1 with TRBJ1-1, with TRBD1 matching over 8 bases. This CDR3 has 19 residues. The germline V gene has CDR1 SGHRS and CDR2 YFSETQ. The trim removed 6 bases at V and 0 bases at J, leaving 19 bases unmatched. Written as DNA, the CDR3 is TGCGCCAGCAAATACGACTCGGGACAGGTTCCTAACTTGAACACTGAAGCTTTCTTT. Its translation: CASKYDSGQVPNLNTEAFF.

The V gene is TRBV2, the J gene TRBJ1-5; the D is unclear. V lost 5 bases and J 4 bases, leaving 9 bases between the germline ends. The CDR3 spans 13 residues. Germline V CDR1 and CDR2: SNHLY, FYNNEI. CDR3 coding DNA: TGTGCCAGCAGTCTTGAAACGAATCAGCCCCAGCATTTT. Residues: CASSLETNQPQHF.

The chain joins TRBV15 to TRBJ2-1; the D gene could be TRBD1 or TRBD2 (5 bases each). Germline V lookup: CDR1 LNHNV, CDR2 YYDKDF (reference sequence). Trimming removed 2 bases at V and 5 bases at J, with 10 bases between. The CDR3 has 14 residues. This chain's CDR3 is CATSRWDANNEQFF. The CDR3 DNA sequence: TGTGCCACCAGCAGATGGGACGCTAACAATGAGCAGTTCTTC.

This clone came up once. The V gene is TRBV10-2, the J gene TRBJ1-4; D is undetermined. Germline CDR1 and CDR2: WSHSY and SAAADI. This CDR3 contains 12 residues. Between the trimmed V and J ends, which lost 8 bases and 8 bases, there was a span of 12 bases. This CDR3 reads CASGEGGEKLFF. CDR3 in DNA: TGCGCCAGCGGAGAGGGAGGGGAAAAACTGTTTTTT.

This clone was observed a few times. The chain recombines TRBV14 with TRBJ1-1; D not certain. V lost 10 bases and J lost 0, with 9 bases in between. The CDR3 is 12 residues long. Germline values: CDR1 SGHDN, CDR2 FVKESK. CDR3 loop: CANTDLNTEAFF. In nucleotides, the CDR3 is TGTGCCAATACAGATCTGAACACTGAAGCTTTCTTT. Complete variable domain (other parts from reference TRBV14 and TRBJ1-1): EAGVTQFPSHSVIEKGQTVTLRCDPISGHDNLYWYRRVMGKEIKFLLHFVKESKQDESGMPNNRFLAERTGGTYSTLKVQPAELEDSGVYFCANTDLNTEAFFGQGTRLTVV.

As DNA, the CDR3 is TGTGCCAGCAGTGTGAGGAATCAGCCCCAGCATTTT. This encodes CASSVRNQPQHF. The J gene is TRBJ1-5, the V gene TRBV2; D gene uncertain. Trimming cost V 4 bases and J 4 bases, with 5 bases left between them. The CDR3 has 12 residues. Per germline, CDR1 SNHLY and CDR2 FYNNEI.

The J gene is TRBJ2-3, the V gene TRBV5-1, with 9 bases lining up with TRBD1. The J segment lost 4 bases and the V segment lost 4 bases, leaving 10 bases of the junction unmatched. This CDR3 has 16 amino acids. Germline V gene lookup returns CDR1 SGHRS and CDR2 YFSETQ. CDR3 loop: CASSVSGTGPPDTQYF. DNA of the CDR3: TGCGCCAGCAGCGTTTCCGGGACAGGGCCCCCAGATACGCAGTATTTT.

This chain connects TRBV5-4 to TRBJ2-7; D is possibly TRBD2 (6 bases). V was clipped by 0 bases and J by 6 bases, with 10 bases between them. This CDR3 has 13 residues. CDR1 and CDR2 from the germline V gene are SGHNT and YYREEE (reference sequence). The CDR3 sequence is CASSLDSGSEQYF. CDR3 nucleotides: TGTGCCAGCAGCTTGGACTCCGGGAGCGAGCAGTACTTC.

Details on this clone: The same CDR3 also results from other DNA sequences found in this sample. The J gene is TRBJ2-2, the V gene TRBV29-1; D unresolved. In germline, CDR1 is SQVTM, CDR2 ANQGSEA. This CDR3 comprises 13 residues. The germline V and J ends were trimmed by 7 bases and 0 bases, with 9 bases remaining between them. The CDR3 spells CSAGRTNTGELFF. DNA of the CDR3: TGCAGCGCCGGTCGAACGAACACCGGGGAGCTGTTTTTT.